This T cell receptor beta chain was recovered during a study of blood T cell repertoires in COVID-19. Study information: COVID-19 samples, acute and convalescent, were from the United States, Italy and Spain.

V shed 4 bases and J 5 bases; nucleotides not matched to a gene: 5. The CDR3 is made up of 14 amino acids. Per the germline V gene, CDR1 is SGHDT and CDR2 is YYEEEE. Participants were aged roughly 18 to 90 years, lived in 25 or so US areas, and enrolled virtually. Original handling: By means of reference gene primer amplification, nucleated cell counts were estimated. Assay: immunoSEQ multiplex PCR; the TCRdb copy retains only in-frame clones and omits some. V and J calls and clone size are given by that table; D and trimming were obtained from the DNA. Of roughly 250,000 clones in the sample, about nine tenths were seen once. This clone was counted only a few times.

Sequences were obtained from PBMCs or T cells enriched from blood (not recorded which). V usage is TRBV5-6 and J usage is TRBJ2-7; TRBD2 agrees at 11 bases. This clonotype originated in a woman in her 30s with acute COVID-19. CDR3 sequence reads: CASSRLAGSHEQYF. In DNA form, the CDR3 reads TGTGCCAGCAGCCGACTAGCGGGATCCCACGAGCAGTACTTC.